A selection of T cell receptor beta chains follows, all from one sample in a study of blood T cells in healthy people across ages. TCRdb passed the 5' RACE reads through MiXCR, listing each CDR3 protein once. The data contain 850,000 to 1,100,000 distinct CDR3 sequences, approximately 38% of them singletons. Specimen: blood. These TCRs come from a young man in good health. CDR3s include the opening cysteine and the closing phenylalanine or tryptophan. The D gene is left open where the match is weak. A row's size may be missing; if present it is once, few, many or a size class.

J: TRBJ2-5
size: .
V: TRBV20-1
D: .
DNA: TGCAGTGCTAGCCTACTACACGCGAACCAAGAGACCCAGTACTTC
CDR3: CSASLLHANQETQYF

J: TRBJ2-3
size: few
V: TRBV11-2
D: .
DNA: TGTGCCAGCAGCTTTAACCCAGATACGCAGTATTTT
CDR3: CASSFNPDTQYF

J: TRBJ2-1
size: .
V: TRBV28
D: .
DNA: TGTACCAGCAGTTTGAGAGAGGGCAGGGACAATGAGCAGTTCTTC
CDR3: CTSSLREGRDNEQFF

J: TRBJ2-3
size: .
V: TRBV20-1
D: .
DNA: TGCAGTGCCCCAGGAGGGGGCCGCACAGATACGCAGTATTTT
CDR3: CSAPGGGRTDTQYF

J: TRBJ1-1
size: .
V: TRBV29-1
D: .
DNA: TGCAGTGTAGCCACCCGGAGGGGCCCTGAAGCTTTCTTT
CDR3: CSVATRRGPEAFF

J: TRBJ2-1
size: few
V: TRBV20-1
D: TRBD1
DNA: TGCAGTGCTGGGACAGTGGGTGGTAATGAGCAGTTCTTC
CDR3: CSAGTVGGNEQFF

J: TRBJ2-3
size: .
V: TRBV2
D: .
DNA: TGTGCCAGCAGTACTCGACTAAGCTCGACAGATACGCAGTATTTT
CDR3: CASSTRLSSTDTQYF

J: TRBJ1-2
size: .
V: TRBV5-1
D: .
DNA: TGCGCCAGCAGCTTGGCCCAGGGTGAATATGGCTACACCTTC
CDR3: CASSLAQGEYGYTF

J: TRBJ2-7
size: .
V: TRBV7-2
D: .
DNA: TGTGCCAGCAGCCGTCGGGGAGGCCTCATACCGTTCAATGAGCAGTACTTC
CDR3: CASSRRGGLIPFNEQYF

J: TRBJ1-2
size: few
V: TRBV6-5
D: TRBD1
DNA: TGTGCCAGCAGTTACAAACAGGGGGATGGCTACTATGGCTACACCTTC
CDR3: CASSYKQGDGYYGYTF

J: TRBJ1-1
size: few
V: TRBV12-3/TRBV12-4
D: .
DNA: TGTGCCTGCTCAGACACGCCGAACACTGAAGCTTTCTTT
CDR3: CACSDTPNTEAFF

J: TRBJ1-2
size: .
V: TRBV12-3/TRBV12-4
D: TRBD1
DNA: TGTGCCAGCAGTTTAGTGGTAGGGACAGGGGGGAACTATGGCCACACCTTC
CDR3: CASSLVVGTGGNYGHTF

J: TRBJ1-1
size: few
V: TRBV27
D: .
DNA: TGTGCCAGCAGTCCTACAACAATAGAAGGGAAGAACACTGAAGCTTTCTTT
CDR3: CASSPTTIEGKNTEAFF

J: TRBJ1-4
size: few
V: TRBV12-3/TRBV12-4
D: .
DNA: TGTGCCAGCAGTCCTCAGGGACGGGAAAAACTGTTTTTT
CDR3: CASSPQGREKLFF

J: TRBJ1-1
size: many
V: TRBV20-1
D: .
DNA: TGCAGTGCTAGAGATCCGCAAACAGGGCAGACTGAAGCTTTCTTT
CDR3: CSARDPQTGQTEAFF

J: TRBJ1-2
size: .
V: TRBV29-1
D: .
DNA: .
CDR3: CSVPGEDYGCTF

J: TRBJ2-3
size: .
V: TRBV20-1
D: .
DNA: TGCAGTGCTAGAGGAGGGGGTCCAGATACGCAGTATTTT
CDR3: CSARGGGPDTQYF

J: TRBJ1-2
size: many
V: TRBV27
D: TRBD1
DNA: TGTGCCAGCAGGGGGACAGGGGGTGGCTATGGCTACACCTTC
CDR3: CASRGTGGGYGYTF

J: TRBJ1-5
size: few
V: TRBV12-3/TRBV12-4
D: TRBD1
DNA: TGTGCCAGCAGTTTAGACAGGGGCGATAGCAATCAGCCCCAGCATTTT
CDR3: CASSLDRGDSNQPQHF

J: TRBJ1-2
size: .
V: TRBV7-6
D: .
DNA: TGTGCCAGCAGCTTATTGTCAAATGGGGCATCCTACGGCTACACCTTC
CDR3: CASSLLSNGASYGYTF

J: TRBJ1-5
size: .
V: TRBV19
D: .
DNA: TGTGCCAGTAGGAACAGGGATAGCAATCAGCCCCAGCATTTT
CDR3: CASRNRDSNQPQHF

J: TRBJ1-1
size: .
V: TRBV5-1
D: TRBD1
DNA: TGCGCCAGCAGCATTGGGACAGGGAACACTGAAGCTTTCTTT
CDR3: CASSIGTGNTEAFF

J: TRBJ2-7
size: few
V: TRBV28
D: .
DNA: TGTGCCAGCAGTTTTACATTAAGCTCCTACGAGCAGTACTTC
CDR3: CASSFTLSSYEQYF

J: TRBJ2-3
size: .
V: TRBV5-1
D: .
DNA: TGCGCCAGCAGCCTAGACAGACTTTACACAGATACGCAGTATTTT
CDR3: CASSLDRLYTDTQYF

J: TRBJ1-2
size: .
V: TRBV12-3/TRBV12-4
D: .
DNA: TGTGCCAGCACCGACCAAGGGACGAACTATGGCTACACCTTC
CDR3: CASTDQGTNYGYTF

J: TRBJ1-4
size: few
V: TRBV7-2
D: TRBD1
DNA: TGTGCCAGCAGCTTCCAGGGGGAGGATGAAAAACTGTTTTTT
CDR3: CASSFQGEDEKLFF

J: TRBJ1-1
size: .
V: TRBV6-5
D: .
DNA: TGTGCCAATCCGCCGGGACACCCGAACACTGAAGCTTTCTTT
CDR3: CANPPGHPNTEAFF

J: TRBJ2-1
size: few
V: TRBV28
D: .
DNA: TGTGCCAGCAGCGCTAAGGGTGAGCAGTTCTTC
CDR3: CASSAKGEQFF

J: TRBJ1-5
size: .
V: TRBV12-3/TRBV12-4
D: TRBD1
DNA: TGTGCCAGCACCCGACAGGGGAATCAGCCCCAGCATTTT
CDR3: CASTRQGNQPQHF

J: TRBJ1-4
size: few
V: TRBV28
D: TRBD1
DNA: TGTGCCAGCAGTCAGGACAGGGGGGAGGCTAATGAAAAACTGTTTTTT
CDR3: CASSQDRGEANEKLFF

J: TRBJ2-7
size: .
V: TRBV6-6
D: .
DNA: TGTGCCAGCAGGGAGAACTCCCACGAGCAGTACTTC
CDR3: CASRENSHEQYF

J: TRBJ2-5
size: .
V: TRBV12-3/TRBV12-4
D: .
DNA: TGTGCCAGCAGTTTATCTGGGGCCTGGGAGCAGTACTTC
CDR3: CASSLSGAWEQYF

J: TRBJ2-3
size: .
V: TRBV20-1
D: TRBD2
DNA: TGCAGTGCTAGAGATAAGTGGGGGGGTGGAGATACGCAGTATTTT
CDR3: CSARDKWGGGDTQYF

J: TRBJ1-2
size: .
V: TRBV7-9
D: .
DNA: TGTGCCAGCAGCCGGGAGGTGGGCTACACCTTC
CDR3: CASSREVGYTF

J: TRBJ1-4
size: few
V: TRBV4-3
D: .
DNA: TGCGCCAGCAGCCAAGGGCCCGGCGAAAGCGAAAAACTGTTTTTT
CDR3: CASSQGPGESEKLFF

J: TRBJ1-1
size: once
V: TRBV7-2
D: .
DNA: TGTGCCAGCAGCTTATTGTACGGGTCGAACACTGAAGCTTTCTTT
CDR3: CASSLLYGSNTEAFF

J: TRBJ1-6
size: few
V: TRBV27
D: .
DNA: TGTGCCAGCAGTTTGGGAGTAGGTAATTCACCCCTCCACTTT
CDR3: CASSLGVGNSPLHF

J: TRBJ2-3
size: .
V: TRBV4-3
D: .
DNA: TGCGCCAGCAGCCAACAAGGTGTGGGGAGCACAGATACGCAGTATTTT
CDR3: CASSQQGVGSTDTQYF

J: TRBJ1-1
size: few
V: TRBV27
D: TRBD1
DNA: TGTGCCAGCAGTTTACGGACAGGGCCGGGGAACACTGAAGCTTTCTTT
CDR3: CASSLRTGPGNTEAFF

J: TRBJ2-3
size: few
V: TRBV9
D: TRBD2
DNA: TGTGCCAGCAGCGTAGTACCCGGGACTAGCGGCACGCAGTATTTT
CDR3: CASSVVPGTSGTQYF

J: TRBJ2-5
size: few
V: TRBV18
D: TRBD2
DNA: TGTGCCAGCTCACCACCGACTAGCGGGCAAGAGACCCAGTACTTC
CDR3: CASSPPTSGQETQYF

J: TRBJ2-3
size: .
V: TRBV7-2
D: .
DNA: TGTGTCAGCAGCTTAATAGATACGCAGTATTTT
CDR3: CVSSLIDTQYF

J: TRBJ1-5
size: .
V: TRBV6-2/TRBV6-3
D: .
DNA: TGTGCCAGCAGTTACTCCGTTGGTGCCAATCAGCCCCAGCATTTT
CDR3: CASSYSVGANQPQHF

J: TRBJ1-2
size: .
V: TRBV5-1
D: .
DNA: TGCGCCAGCAGCCCGCCCGATAGGGACGACTGTGGCTACACCTTC
CDR3: CASSPPDRDDCGYTF

J: TRBJ1-2
size: .
V: TRBV27
D: .
DNA: TGTGCCAGCAATTTAAAAGGGGGTAACTATGGCTACACCTTC
CDR3: CASNLKGGNYGYTF

J: TRBJ1-5
size: few
V: TRBV4-3
D: .
DNA: TGCGCCAGCAGCCCACAGACAGGAAATCAGCCCCAGCATTTT
CDR3: CASSPQTGNQPQHF

J: TRBJ1-1
size: .
V: TRBV10-3
D: TRBD1
DNA: TGTGCCTCCTCGGGACAGGGGGTGGTAGGCACTGAAGCTTTCTTT
CDR3: CASSGQGVVGTEAFF

J: TRBJ1-2
size: few
V: TRBV9
D: .
DNA: TGTGCCAGCAGCGTAGCTAGTACAGGGCTGGGTGATGCCGCCTATGGCTACACCTTC
CDR3: CASSVASTGLGDAAYGYTF

J: TRBJ2-3
size: few
V: TRBV9
D: .
DNA: TGTGCCAGCAGCGTGACTCCCCGAGGTTCAGATACGCAGTATTTT
CDR3: CASSVTPRGSDTQYF